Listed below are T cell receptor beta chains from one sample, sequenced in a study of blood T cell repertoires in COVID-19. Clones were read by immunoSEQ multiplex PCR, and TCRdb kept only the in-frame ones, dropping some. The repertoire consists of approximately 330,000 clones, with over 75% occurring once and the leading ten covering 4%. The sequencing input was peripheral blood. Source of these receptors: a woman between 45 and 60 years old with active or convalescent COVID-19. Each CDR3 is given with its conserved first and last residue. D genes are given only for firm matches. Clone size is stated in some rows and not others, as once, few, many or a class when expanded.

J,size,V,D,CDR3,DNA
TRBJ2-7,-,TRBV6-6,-,CASTGLSSYEQYF,TGTGCCAGCACGGGACTCTCCTCCTACGAGCAGTACTTC
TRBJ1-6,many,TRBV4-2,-,CASSQEARPGGNSPLHF,TGTGCCAGCAGCCAAGAAGCCAGACCCGGGGGGAATTCACCCCTCCACTTT
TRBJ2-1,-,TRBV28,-,CASSSRPRDEQFF,TGTGCCAGCAGTTCCCGGCCGCGGGATGAGCAGTTCTTC
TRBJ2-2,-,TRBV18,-,CASSPAGNTGELFF,TGTGCCAGCTCACCCGCAGGGAACACCGGGGAGCTGTTTTTT
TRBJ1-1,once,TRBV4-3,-,CASSQDLGGQETEAFF,TGCGCCAGCAGCCAAGATCTCGGGGGGCAGGAAACTGAAGCTTTCTTT
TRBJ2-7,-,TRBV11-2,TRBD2,CASSLSGRDHEQYF,TGTGCCAGCAGCTTAAGCGGGAGGGACCACGAGCAGTACTTC
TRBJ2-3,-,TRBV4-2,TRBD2,CASSVVSGRAGDTQYF,TGTGCCAGCAGCGTCGTTAGCGGGAGGGCCGGGGATACGCAGTATTTT
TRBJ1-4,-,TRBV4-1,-,CASSPRMTAGGEKLFF,TGCGCCAGCAGCCCGAGAATGACAGCGGGCGGAGAAAAACTGTTTTTT
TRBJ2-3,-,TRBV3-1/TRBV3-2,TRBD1,CASSQGTGVSTDTQYF,TGTGCCAGCAGCCAAGGGACAGGGGTCAGCACAGATACGCAGTATTTT
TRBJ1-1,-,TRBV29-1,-,CSVEEGQAGAFF,TGCAGCGTTGAAGAGGGGCAGGCTGGGGCTTTCTTT
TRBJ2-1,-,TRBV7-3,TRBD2,CASSPGLAGGGEQFF,TGTGCCAGCAGCCCAGGACTAGCGGGAGGAGGAGAGCAGTTCTTC
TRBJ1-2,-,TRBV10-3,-,CAISDSDISYGYTF,TGTGCCATCAGTGACTCGGACATTAGCTATGGCTACACCTTC
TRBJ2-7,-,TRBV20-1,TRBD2,CSASGLAGAYEQYF,TGCAGTGCTAGTGGACTAGCGGGAGCCTACGAGCAGTACTTC
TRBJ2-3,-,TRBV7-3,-,CASSLMSGITDTQYF,TGTGCCAGCAGCTTAATGTCAGGGATAACAGATACGCAGTATTTT
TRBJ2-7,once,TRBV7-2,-,CASSLTGGGYEQYF,TGTGCCAGCAGCCTTACAGGGGGGGGTTACGAGCAGTACTTC
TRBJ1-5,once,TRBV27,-,CASSLSGRAVNQPQHF,TGTGCCAGCAGTTTATCGGGCAGGGCTGTCAATCAGCCCCAGCATTTT
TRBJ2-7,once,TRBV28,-,CASSLGTALYEQYF,TGTGCCAGCAGTTTAGGGACTGCCCTCTACGAGCAGTACTTC
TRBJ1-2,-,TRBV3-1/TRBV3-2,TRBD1,CASSQERGQGAFGYTF,TGTGCCAGCAGCCAAGAAAGGGGACAGGGGGCGTTTGGCTACACCTTC
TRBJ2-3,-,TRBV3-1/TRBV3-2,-,CASSRTGRVADTQYF,TGTGCCAGCAGCCGAACAGGGAGAGTCGCAGATACGCAGTATTTT
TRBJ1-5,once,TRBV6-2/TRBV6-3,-,CASSSTPYSNQPQHF,TGTGCCAGCAGTTCGACACCTTATAGCAATCAGCCCCAGCATTTT
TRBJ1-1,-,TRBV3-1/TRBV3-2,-,CASSQVSGETEAFF,TGTGCCAGCAGCCAAGTCTCAGGGGAAACTGAAGCTTTCTTT
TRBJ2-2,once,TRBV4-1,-,CASSQDTSYTGELFF,TGCGCCAGCAGCCAAGATACTAGCTACACCGGGGAGCTGTTTTTT
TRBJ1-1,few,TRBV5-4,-,CASSPEVNRATEAFF,TGTGCCAGCAGCCCGGAGGTTAACAGGGCCACTGAAGCTTTCTTT
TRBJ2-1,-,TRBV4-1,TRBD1,CASSQGRDRAYNEQFF,TGCGCCAGCAGCCAAGGCCGGGACAGAGCCTACAATGAGCAGTTCTTC
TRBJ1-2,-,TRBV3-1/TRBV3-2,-,CASSQGGGHTLSNYGYTF,TGTGCCAGCAGCCAAGGGGGGGGGCACACCCTTTCTAACTATGGCTACACCTTC
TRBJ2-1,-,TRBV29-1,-,CSAVDSGLNNEQFF,TGCAGCGCCGTTGATAGCGGCTTAAACAATGAGCAGTTCTTC
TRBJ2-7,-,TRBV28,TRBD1,CASSSPGTGINYEQYF,TGTGCCAGCAGTTCCCCCGGGACAGGGATTAACTACGAGCAGTACTTC
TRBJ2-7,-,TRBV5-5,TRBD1,CASSLSTPVTGMSYEQYF,TGTGCCAGCAGCTTGAGCACCCCAGTGACAGGGATGAGCTACGAGCAGTACTTC
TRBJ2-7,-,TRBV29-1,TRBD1,CSAWDSFNEQYF,TGCAGCGCCTGGGACAGCTTCAACGAGCAGTACTTC
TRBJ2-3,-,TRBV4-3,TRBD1,CASSRGQGAFTDTQYF,TGCGCCAGCAGCCGAGGACAGGGGGCTTTCACAGATACGCAGTATTTT
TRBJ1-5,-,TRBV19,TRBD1,CASSTSTGVGNQPQHF,TGTGCCAGTAGTACCTCGACAGGGGTTGGAAATCAGCCCCAGCATTTT
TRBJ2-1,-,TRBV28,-,CASSTASESSYNEQFF,TGTGCCAGCAGTACCGCTAGCGAGAGCTCCTACAATGAGCAGTTCTTC
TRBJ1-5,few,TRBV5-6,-,CASSLRGNQPQHF,TGTGCCAGCAGCTTAAGAGGGAATCAGCCCCAGCATTTT
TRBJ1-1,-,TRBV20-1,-,CSASVVRGAEDYSEAFF,TGCAGTGCTAGTGTCGTGCGGGGCGCAGAGGATTACAGTGAAGCTTTCTTT
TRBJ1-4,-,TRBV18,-,CASSPPREREKLFF,TGTGCCAGCTCACCACCCAGGGAACGGGAGAAACTGTTTTTT
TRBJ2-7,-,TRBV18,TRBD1,CASSPPSRDRVSEQYF,TGTGCCAGCTCACCACCCTCTAGGGACAGGGTAAGCGAGCAGTACTTC
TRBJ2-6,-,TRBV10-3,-,CAISDRVGSSGANVLTF,TGTGCCATCAGTGACAGGGTTGGTTCCTCTGGGGCCAACGTCCTGACTTTC
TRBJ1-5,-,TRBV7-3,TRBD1,CASSVGQGGFQPQHF,TGTGCCAGCAGCGTAGGACAGGGAGGGTTTCAGCCCCAGCATTTT
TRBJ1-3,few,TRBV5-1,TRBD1,CASSLWGQGDGNTIYF,TGCGCCAGCAGCTTGTGGGGACAGGGGGACGGAAACACCATATATTTT
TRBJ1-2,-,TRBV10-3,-,CAISESVIVGYTF,TGTGCCATCAGTGAGTCTGTGATAGTAGGCTACACCTTC
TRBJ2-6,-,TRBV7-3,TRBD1,CASSLMGQGYSSGANVLTF,TGTGCCAGCAGCTTAATGGGACAGGGATACTCTTCTGGGGCCAACGTCCTGACTTTC
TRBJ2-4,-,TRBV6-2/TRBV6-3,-,CASSRQGGIQYF,TGTGCCAGCAGTAGACAGGGAGGCATTCAGTACTTC
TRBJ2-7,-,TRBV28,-,CASSLPRSYEQYF,TGTGCCAGCAGTTTACCCCGGTCCTACGAGCAGTACTTC
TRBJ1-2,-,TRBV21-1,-,CASRNGYTF,TGTGCCAGTAGAAATGGCTACACCTTC
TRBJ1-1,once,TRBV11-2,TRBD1,CASSLVTGGDTEAFF,TGTGCCAGCAGCTTAGTAACAGGGGGAGACACTGAAGCTTTCTTT
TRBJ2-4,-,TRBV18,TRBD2,CASSASGGRITKNIQYF,TGTGCCAGCTCAGCCTCGGGGGGGCGCATTACCAAAAACATTCAGTACTTC
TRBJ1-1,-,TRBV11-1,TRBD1,CASSSMTGRNTEAFF,TGTGCCAGCAGCTCGATGACAGGGAGGAACACTGAAGCTTTCTTT
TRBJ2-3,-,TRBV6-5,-,CASRSSTDTQYF,TGTGCCAGCAGAAGTAGTACGGATACGCAGTATTTT
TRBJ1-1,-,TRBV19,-,CASSIRDTEAFF,TGTGCCAGTAGTATCCGGGACACTGAAGCTTTCTTT
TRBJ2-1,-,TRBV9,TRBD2,CASTPLAGTYNEQFF,TGTGCCAGCACCCCACTAGCGGGCACCTACAATGAGCAGTTCTTC
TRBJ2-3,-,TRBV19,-,CASSIGAITSTDTQYF,TGTGCCAGTAGTATAGGAGCGATCACTAGCACAGATACGCAGTATTTT
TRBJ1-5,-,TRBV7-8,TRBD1,CASSRTGSHPGTNQPQHF,TGTGCCAGCAGCCGGACAGGGTCTCATCCGGGCACCAATCAGCCCCAGCATTTT
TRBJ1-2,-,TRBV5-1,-,CASSLEPGGGYTF,TGCGCCAGCAGCTTGGAACCGGGAGGTGGCTACACCTTC